This passage covers 5 T cell receptor beta chains from one sample sequenced in a study of response to subunit inactivated influenza vaccine. TCRdb analysed the RT-PCR reads with MiXCR anew, one entry per CDR3 protein. The repertoire has approximately 500,000 distinct CDR3 sequences, about an eighth of them found once; the top ten carry less than 15%. The material was PBMCs from blood, obtained about 40 days after vaccination. The source of these receptors is a man in his fifties who received an inactivated influenza vaccine.

The rearrangement joins TRBV29-1 to TRBJ2-7, with TRBD2 matching over 9 bases. The CDR3 is made up of 12 amino acids. Germline V gene sequence: CDR1 SQVTM, CDR2 ANQGSEA. The ends lost 7 bases at V and 6 bases at J; junction bases unmatched: 7. CDR3 sequence: CSGVLAGSEQYF. The CDR3 coding sequence is TGCAGCGGGGTTCTAGCGGGAAGCGAGCAGTACTTC.

This clonotype was observed a few times. The chain is built from TRBV9 and TRBJ2-2, with TRBD1 matching over 8 bases. This CDR3 region has 17 residues. Germline CDR1 reads SGDLS; CDR2 reads YYNGEE. V gave up 0 bases and J gave up 5 bases; unmatched junction bases: 9. The CDR3: CASSVGVQGARTGELFF. The CDR3 bases are TGTGCCAGCAGCGTAGGGGTTCAGGGGGCGAGAACCGGGGAGCTGTTTTTT.

There are a few counts of this clonotype. CDR3 sequence reads: CASSSLNGAQGRGEQYF. CDR3 DNA sequence: TGTGCCAGCAGCTCCTTAAATGGGGCGCAGGGGAGGGGGGAGCAGTACTTC. This chain uses TRBV7-9 with TRBJ2-7, with TRBD2 as a possible D gene (7 bases). Trimming took 4 bases from V and 7 from J, leaving 26 bases between them. The V gene's germline CDR1 is SEHNR and CDR2 FQNEAQ (reference sequence). The CDR3 has 17 residues.

This clonotype showed up many times. The chain carries TRBV24-1 and TRBJ2-5; the D is unclear. Trimming took 4 bases from V and 4 from J, leaving 12 bases between them. Germline values: CDR1 KGHDR, CDR2 SFDVKD. This CDR3 comprises 14 residues. CDR3 bases: TGTGCCACCAGTGACCCCGGTAGCCCAGAGACCCAGTACTTC. Translated: CATSDPGSPETQYF.

The rearrangement joins TRBV6-2 or TRBV6-3 to TRBJ2-3; 8 positions match TRBD2. Germline V gives CDR1 MNHEY, CDR2 SVGEGT. There are 15 residues in the CDR3. J gave up 5 bases and V 1 base, and 5 bases lay outside the gene matches. DNA of the CDR3: TGTGCCAGCAGTTACTACGGGGGGGCCATAGATACGCAGTATTTT. Residues: CASSYYGGAIDTQYF.